The TCR beta chain under discussion was sequenced for a study of OX40 agonist ivuxolimab in advanced cancers. Study details: People in dose escalation had one of these cancers: hepatocellular carcinoma, melanoma, renal cell or head and neck cancer. Therapy given before enrollment (anti-PD-1, anti-PD-L1 or anti-CTLA-4) was allowed, and over 35% had some. Partial responses occurred in three patients (one hepatocellular carcinoma, two cutaneous melanoma).

V trimming: 2 bases; J trimming: 5 bases; junction bases outside the gene matches: 6. CDR1 is SGHRS, CDR2 YFSETQ, per germline. This CDR3 comprises 16 residues. As concerns this clone: Its specificity is unknown.

Profiling relied on immunoSEQ multiplex PCR, and the TCRdb table lists in-frame clones only, not all of them. The data show tens of thousands of clones, about 85% seen once. Study-level results: CD4+ and CD8+ blood T cells expanded clonally by week 6 at 0.1 to 3.0 mg/kg.

The receptor was isolated from an adult with an advanced solid tumor such as melanoma, head and neck, liver or kidney cancer. Specimen: CD4+ or CD8+ T cells sorted from blood, collected in a trial of the OX40 agonist ivuxolimab. The chain uses TRBV5-1 and TRBJ2-2, with 10 bases aligning to TRBD1. The CDR3 protein is CASSFGTGAFTGELFF. CDR3 in DNA: TGCGCCAGCAGCTTCGGGACAGGGGCCTTTACCGGGGAGCTGTTTTTT. Complete variable domain (other parts from reference TRBV5-1 and TRBJ2-2): KAGVTQTPRYLIKTRGQQVTLSCSPISGHRSVSWYQQTPGQGLQFLFEYFSETQRNKGNFPGRFSGRQFSNSRSEMNVSTLELGDSALYLCASSFGTGAFTGELFFGEGSRLTVL.